The 9 T cell receptor beta chains below come from one sample, sequenced in a study of T cell responses to AZD1222 COVID-19 vaccine. Using immunoSEQ multiplex PCR, the repertoire was profiled, and TCRdb retains in-frame clones only, with some absent. The repertoire has 120,000 to 150,000 clones, approximately 90% of them found once; the top ten carry less than 2%. The input for sequencing was peripheral blood, taken 28 days after the second AZD1222 dose. These receptors originate from an adult who received the AZD1222 COVID-19 vaccine.

V is TRBV19 and J is TRBJ2-7; no reliable D call. The V end lost 3 bases, the J end lost 0 bases, and 6 bases lay between the germline ends. The CDR3 consists of 13 residues. Germline assignment: CDR1 LNHDA and CDR2 SQIVND (reference sequence). The CDR3 nucleotides are TGTGCCAGTAGTATGGGAAGCTCCTACGAGCAGTACTTC. The encoded protein is CASSMGSSYEQYF.

This chain links TRBV7-2 with TRBJ1-1; D is uncertain. Germline V gene sequence: CDR1 SGHTA, CDR2 FQGNSA. Trimming shortened V by 1 base and J by 4 bases, and 13 bases separated the two germline ends. The CDR3 runs to 15 residues. CDR3 amino acids: CASSLGSAHRTEAFF. The CDR3 DNA reads TGTGCCAGCAGCTTAGGGTCAGCACATCGCACTGAAGCTTTCTTT.

J is TRBJ2-3 and V is TRBV2; 8 bases agree with TRBD1. The CDR3 runs to 15 residues. The ends lost 4 bases at V and 0 bases at J; junction bases unmatched: 3. Looked up from germline, CDR1 is SNHLY and CDR2 is FYNNEI. The CDR3 loop reads CASSGQGMSTDTQYF. Written as DNA, the CDR3 is TGTGCCAGCAGTGGACAGGGGATGAGCACAGATACGCAGTATTTT.

The gene calls are TRBV2 and TRBJ2-1; D gene unclear. V lost 4 bases and J lost 5, with 3 bases in between. The CDR3 has 11 residues. In germline, CDR1 is SNHLY, CDR2 FYNNEI. The CDR3 sequence: CASSGHNEQFF. Here the CDR3 DNA reads TGTGCCAGCAGTGGCCACAATGAGCAGTTCTTC.

This chain connects TRBV7-2 to TRBJ2-3, with D perhaps matching TRBD2 (5 bases). From germline, CDR1 is SGHTA and CDR2 FQGNSA. V lost 3 bases, J lost 2 bases, and 15 bases lay in between. The CDR3 totals 16 residues. The CDR3 DNA reads as TGTGCCAGCAGCTTCGGAGCGATGGGAGCCACAGATACGCAGTATTTT. It is translated as CASSFGAMGATDTQYF. The full variable domain, with the rest looked up from reference TRBV7-2 and TRBJ2-3, is GAGVSQSPSNKVTEKGKDVELRCDPISGHTALYWYRQSLGQGLEFLIYFQGNSAPDKSGLPSDRFSAERTGGSVSTLTIQRTQQEDSAVYLCASSFGAMGATDTQYFGPGTRLTVL.

The chain recombines TRBV19 with TRBJ1-1; D unresolved. The germline V gene encodes CDR1 LNHDA and CDR2 SQIVND (reference sequence). V lost 7 bases to trimming and J lost 2 bases, with 8 bases between them. The CDR3 loop spans 12 amino acids. CDR3 nucleotide sequence: TGTGCCAGTACCCGGACTAACACTGAAGCTTTCTTT. Amino acid sequence: CASTRTNTEAFF.

This rearrangement joins TRBV18 to TRBJ1-1; D perhaps matches TRBD1 (5 bases). Trimming took off 2 bases at V and 4 bases at J, with 17 bases between the two ends. CDR1 and CDR2 from the germline V gene are KGHSH and LQKENI. The CDR3 runs 16 residues. Written as DNA, the CDR3 is TGTGCCAGCTCACCAATTACGGGGAGGGGTGGCACTGAAGCTTTCTTT. This sequence encodes CASSPITGRGGTEAFF. Drawing the rest from reference TRBV18 and TRBJ1-1, the complete variable domain is NAGVMQNPRHLVRRRGQEARLRCSPMKGHSHVYWYRQLPEEGLKFMVYLQKENIIDESGMPKERFSAEFPKEGPSILRIQQVVRGDSAAYFCASSPITGRGGTEAFFGQGTRLTVV.

The rearrangement joins TRBV5-6 to TRBJ1-5; 9 positions agree with TRBD1. This CDR3 spans 15 amino acids. The V gene's germline CDR1 is SGHDT and CDR2 YYEEEE. The ends lost 3 bases at V and 3 bases at J; junction bases unmatched: 4. The CDR3 DNA follows: TGTGCCAGCAGCTGGGGACAGGGTAACAATCAGCCCCAGCATTTT. Its protein product is CASSWGQGNNQPQHF.

Remarks on this clone: Other DNA sequences within the sample encode an identical CDR3. This rearrangement joins TRBV7-3 to TRBJ1-1; 8 positions match TRBD1. Losses at the gene ends were 3 bases for V and 4 bases for J; bases not matched to a gene: 1. The CDR3 consists of 13 residues. Germline loops: CDR1 SGHTA, CDR2 FQGTGA. The CDR3 DNA reads TGTGCCAGCAGCTTCGGACAGGGCACTGAAGCTTTCTTT. Translation: CASSFGQGTEAFF.